This T cell receptor (beta chain) derives from a study of T cell responses to AZD1222 COVID-19 vaccine. Study-wide points: Along spike, vaccine-associated CD4 TCRs were found throughout, with dominance at 160-218 and 743-854. Females outnumbered males among donors, who were mostly white British; clonal diversity was possibly underestimated. Seropositive at baseline were only six AZD1222 recipients. As reported, nearly half of all spike-specific TCRs target variant regions that are unmutated.

Trimming cost V 0 bases and J 2 bases, with 8 bases left between them. From germline, CDR1 is LGHNA and CDR2 YSLEER. The CDR3 covers 14 residues. On this clone: The target antigen is unknown.

Produced via immunoSEQ multiplex PCR; TCRdb's table is partial and in-frame only. In the table there are about 120,000 clones, 90% to 95% of which are singletons. This specimen consisted of peripheral blood, obtained on day 0 of AZD1222 vaccination. The sequence came from an adult in good health. V gene TRBV4-3 combines with J gene TRBJ2-7; D uncertain. In DNA form, the CDR3 reads TGCGCCAGCAGCCAAGATAGGTGGACCTACGAGCAGTACTTC. Translated, it gives CASSQDRWTYEQYF.